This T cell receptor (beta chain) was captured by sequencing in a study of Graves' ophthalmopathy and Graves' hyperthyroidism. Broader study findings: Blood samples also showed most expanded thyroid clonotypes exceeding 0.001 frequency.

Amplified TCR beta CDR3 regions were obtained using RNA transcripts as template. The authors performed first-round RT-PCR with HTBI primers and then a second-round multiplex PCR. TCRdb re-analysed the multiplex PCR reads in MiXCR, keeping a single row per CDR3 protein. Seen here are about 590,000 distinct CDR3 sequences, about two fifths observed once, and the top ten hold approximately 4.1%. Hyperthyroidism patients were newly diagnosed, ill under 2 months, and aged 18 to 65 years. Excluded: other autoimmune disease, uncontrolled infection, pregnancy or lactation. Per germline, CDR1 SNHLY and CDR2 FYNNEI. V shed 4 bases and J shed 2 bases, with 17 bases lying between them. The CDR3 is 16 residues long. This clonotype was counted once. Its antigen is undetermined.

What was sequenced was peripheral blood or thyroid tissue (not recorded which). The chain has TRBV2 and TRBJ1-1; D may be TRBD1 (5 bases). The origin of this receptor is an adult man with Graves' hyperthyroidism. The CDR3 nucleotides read TGTGCCAGCAGTGCTGAGGGGATCTCTGGAAACACTGAAGCTTTCTTT. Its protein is CASSAEGISGNTEAFF.